This T cell receptor beta chain appears in the sequencing data of a study of monozygotic twins with inflammatory bowel disease. Per germline, CDR1 SGHDT and CDR2 YYEEEE. The CDR3 has 18 residues. Every TCR library drew on 3,500 to 4,000 ng of total RNA. TCRdb reprocessed the 5' RACE reads; each CDR3 protein has one entry and no DNA is given. This listing includes about 330,000 distinct CDR3 sequences. The chain uses TRBV5-6 and TRBJ2-6; TCRdb's D gene call, TRBD1, goes unchecked for lack of DNA. The source material was blood. This clonotype was sampled from a human donor with ulcerative colitis or Crohn's disease, or a healthy co-twin of an affected twin (not recorded which). The CDR3 loop reads CASSMKQGALDRANVLTF.